The source of this TCR beta chain is a study of CD8 T cells in ankylosing spondylitis. Broader study findings: Both synovial fluid and blood in reactive arthritis had previously been reported to carry some motif variants. Peripheral blood held disease-linked clones only at relatively low frequency, and these were CD8+.

This clonotype has at least ten counts. Its antigen is currently unknown. Construction of TCR beta libraries was performed using quantitative 5'-RACE with molecular barcodes. TCRdb redid the calling of the 5' RACE reads with MiXCR, one entry per CDR3 protein. The sample has 40,000 or so distinct CDR3 sequences; about 9.4% are singletons. Sequencing was performed on blood, either unsorted or a sorted T cell fraction (not recorded which). The TCR sequence derives from a male donor with ankylosing spondylitis or in good health (not recorded which).

The CDR3: CASSFPGPDTQYF. The CDR3 bases are TGTGCCAGCAGCTTCCCAGGCCCAGATACGCAGTATTTT. The V and J genes are TRBV7-2 and TRBJ2-3, with unresolved D. This CDR3 spans 13 amino acids. Trimming removed 3 bases at V and 4 bases at J, with 8 bases between. CDR1 and CDR2 from the germline V gene are SGHTA and FQGNSA.